These T cell receptor beta chains were read from a single sample in a study of blood T cell repertoires in COVID-19. Measured with immunoSEQ multiplex PCR; TCRdb has only the in-frame clones, and not every one. Of more than 110,000 clones in the sample, roughly 85% were seen once. Sample: PBMCs or T cells enriched from blood (not recorded which). Receptors originate from a man over 45 who had recovered from COVID-19. Both conserved end residues are part of each CDR3. The D gene is left open where the match is weak. The listing skips clone size in some rows; elsewhere it reads once, few, many or a size class.

J gene	D gene	clone size	V gene	CDR3 DNA	CDR3 protein
TRBJ1-1	-	few	TRBV4-2	TGTGCCAGCAGCCACCAGACAGGCACGGCTTTCTTT	CASSHQTGTAFF
TRBJ2-7	-	-	TRBV7-8	TGTGCCAGCAGCTTGCCATTACAGGGCTCCTACGAGCAGTACTTC	CASSLPLQGSYEQYF
TRBJ1-2	TRBD1	-	TRBV28	TGTGCCAGCCATACCCCCGACAGGGTCACAGAGGGCTACACCTTC	CASHTPDRVTEGYTF
TRBJ1-2	TRBD1	-	TRBV23-1	TGCGCCAGCAGTCAAAGACAGGGGGAAGAGTGCTACACCTTC	CASSQRQGEECYTF
TRBJ2-7	TRBD1	-	TRBV27	TGTGCCAGCAGTTTATCATCTCCGGGACAGATCTCCTACGAGCAGTACTTC	CASSLSSPGQISYEQYF
TRBJ2-2	-	-	TRBV19	TGTGCCAGTAATTTCGGTTGGACCGGGGAGCTGTTTTTT	CASNFGWTGELFF
TRBJ1-6	-	few	TRBV19	TGTCCCCGGGAGATCCTCCACTTT	CPREILHF
TRBJ2-1	TRBD2	-	TRBV4-1	TGCGCCAGCAGCCACTCCGGGACTAGAGGGCCCTACAATGAGCAGTTCTTC	CASSHSGTRGPYNEQFF
TRBJ2-5	-	once	TRBV6-4	TGTGCCAGCAGTCCGGACCGGGAAGGGACCCAGTACTTC	CASSPDREGTQYF
TRBJ1-1	TRBD1	-	TRBV3-1/TRBV3-2	TGTGCCAGCAGCCAACCCAGGACAGGGATACAGGTAGCTTTCTTT	CASSQPRTGIQVAFF
TRBJ2-2	TRBD1	-	TRBV7-8	TGTGCCAGCAGCTTGCATGGGACAGCCGGGGAGCTGTTTTTT	CASSLHGTAGELFF
TRBJ1-3	-	-	TRBV19	TGTGCCGTTCGCAGGGATACGGGTGGAAACACCATATATTTT	CAVRRDTGGNTIYF
TRBJ2-7	TRBD2	-	TRBV18	TGTGCCAGCTCACCTGACGCGGGAGGCAACGAGCAGTACTTC	CASSPDAGGNEQYF
TRBJ1-1	-	few	TRBV19	TGTGCCAGTTTGTCGAGAAACACTGAAGCTTTCTTT	CASLSRNTEAFF
TRBJ1-1	-	-	TRBV6-5	TGTGCCAGCAGTTACAACCAGGGGCCGCTTAAGGGAGCTTTCTTT	CASSYNQGPLKGAFF
TRBJ2-1	TRBD1	once	TRBV5-8	TGTGCCAGCAGCCCCCGGGACAGACCCTACAATGAGCAGTTCTTC	CASSPRDRPYNEQFF
TRBJ2-2	TRBD1	-	TRBV9	TGTGCCAGCAGCGTACAGGGGGCCACCGGGGAGCTGTTTTTT	CASSVQGATGELFF
TRBJ1-2	-	-	TRBV6-1	TGTGCCAGCAGTGAAGTCTGGGGAGATGGCTACACCTTC	CASSEVWGDGYTF
TRBJ1-2	-	-	TRBV9	TGTGCCAGCAGCGTGGTAGCTAACTATGGCTACACCTTC	CASSVVANYGYTF
TRBJ1-5	-	-	TRBV19	TGTGCCAGTAGTATAGGGACACTTAATCAGCCCCAGCATTTT	CASSIGTLNQPQHF
TRBJ1-1	-	few	TRBV7-3	TGTGCCAGCAGCTCCAGGGGTGGAGGCACTGAAGCTTTCTTT	CASSSRGGGTEAFF
TRBJ2-7	TRBD2	-	TRBV5-1	TGCGCCAGCAGCACGACTAGCGCCTCCTACGAGCAGTACTTC	CASSTTSASYEQYF
TRBJ1-5	TRBD1	-	TRBV7-2	TGTGCCAGCAGCTTACAGGGGGCGCAGCCCCAGCATTTT	CASSLQGAQPQHF
TRBJ2-1	TRBD1	-	TRBV27	TGTGCCAGCAGTTCCGGACAGGGGGTATACAATGAGCAGTTCTTC	CASSSGQGVYNEQFF
TRBJ2-2	-	-	TRBV28	TGTGCCAGCAGTTTAACGAGTACCGGGGAGCTGTTTTTT	CASSLTSTGELFF
TRBJ2-5	TRBD2	-	TRBV9	TGTGCCAGCAGCGTAGACGGGGGGGCCCAAGAGACCCAGTACTTC	CASSVDGGAQETQYF
TRBJ1-5	-	-	TRBV27	TGTGCCAGCAGTTTATTCTCCAGTGATCAGCCCCAGCATTTT	CASSLFSSDQPQHF
TRBJ1-1	-	-	TRBV12-3/TRBV12-4	TGTGCCAGTAAAAATCGCGAGGGCACTGAAGCTTTCTTT	CASKNREGTEAFF
TRBJ1-5	-	-	TRBV7-2	TGTGCCAGCAGCTTAGCATGGACAGAGAATCAGCCCCAGCATTTT	CASSLAWTENQPQHF
TRBJ1-4	-	-	TRBV5-5	TGTGCCAGCAGTTCAGGGGTAGGAACTAATGAAAAACTGTTTTTT	CASSSGVGTNEKLFF
TRBJ2-7	-	-	TRBV9	TGTGCCAGCAGCCCGGACTTCAGCTCCTACGAGCAGTACTTC	CASSPDFSSYEQYF
TRBJ1-1	-	-	TRBV7-3	TGTGCCAGCAGCTTAAGTCCCCAGGGTTTGAACACTGAAGCTTTCTTT	CASSLSPQGLNTEAFF
TRBJ1-2	-	few	TRBV28	TGTGCCAGCCGATGGCCAAATGGCTACACCTTC	CASRWPNGYTF